The clone carrying this T cell receptor (beta chain) was counted only a few times. Graves' hyperthyroidism without ophthalmopathy progression within 18 months was termed stable. These data come from a study of T cells in Graves' hyperthyroidism and ophthalmopathy. The TCR beta CDR3 regions underwent amplification using RNA transcripts as the source. First-round RT-PCR with HTBI primers amplified the TCR CDR3 region. MiXCR was run by TCRdb on the multiplex PCR reads, yielding one entry per CDR3 protein. This table holds hundreds of thousands of distinct CDR3 sequences, roughly a third found once. The V end was cut by 4 bases, the J end by 8 bases, with 11 bases between. This CDR3 contains 12 residues. Germline lookup yields CDR1 LGHDT and CDR2 YNNKEL (reference sequence).

The sample consisted of blood. V usage is TRBV3-1 and J usage is TRBJ1-2; the D is unclear. The clonotype was recovered from a woman aged 40 to 50 with Graves' hyperthyroidism. For the CDR3, the DNA is TGTGCCAGCAGCCTCGGGAATCGCGGCTACACCTTC. It specifies CASSLGNRGYTF.